This T cell receptor (beta chain) emerged from a study of PD-1 blockade in classical Hodgkin lymphoma. Study-level findings and limits: TCR diversity at baseline was reported to be reduced in newly diagnosed patients relative to healthy donors. CD4+ TCR diversity, unlike CD8+, climbed significantly by C4D1.

Clones were read by immunoSEQ multiplex PCR, and TCRdb kept only the in-frame ones, dropping some. The profile shows tens of thousands of clones, around 80% of them singletons. Germline trimming cut 4 bases from V and 7 bases from J; bases unmatched to any gene: 9. This CDR3 contains 15 residues. The germline gives CDR1 SNHLY, CDR2 FYNNEI. The time point is: cycle 4 day 1 (C4D1), after five to seven weeks of nivolumab. Each of the patients experienced relapse following autologous stem cell transplantation, and their brentuximab vedotin exposure differed. This clone turned up a few times. As yet, its antigen is unknown.

This rearrangement joins TRBV2 to TRBJ2-2; TRBD1 matches at 7 bases. The TCR comes from a human donor with classical Hodgkin lymphoma. The sample in question was peripheral blood mononuclear cells (PBMCs), obtained before the fourth cycle of nivolumab. The CDR3 nucleotides read TGTGCCAGCAGTGTGGGACAGCTCCTGGACGGGGAGCTGTTTTTT. Residues: CASSVGQLLDGELFF.